This T cell receptor beta chain was documented in a study of PD-1 blockade in classical Hodgkin lymphoma. A remark on this clone: No antigen is known for it.

Relapses following autologous stem cell transplantation were seen in all patients, with brentuximab vedotin exposure varying. Purified CD4+ T cells were obtained from thawed PBMCs through magnetic negative selection. Overall study findings and caveats: Prior therapy or disease activity may underlie the repertoire differences, whose causes remain undefined. Before treatment, TCR diversity in newly diagnosed patients was reportedly lower than in healthy donors.

From germline, CDR1 is MDHEN and CDR2 SYDVKM. The CDR3 extends over 14 amino acids. Data came from immunoSEQ multiplex PCR; TCRdb stores just in-frame clones and leaves some out. The sample lists over 7,500 clones, 74% occurring once. The chain uses TRBV28 and TRBJ2-1; D remains ambiguous. Sequencing was performed on CD4+ T cells from blood, taken at baseline. This TCR derives from a human donor with classical Hodgkin lymphoma. The CDR3 reads CAEVSPVEPNEQFF. CDR3 nucleotide sequence: TGTGCAGAAGTCTCCCCCGTCGAACCCAATGAGCAGTTCTTC.